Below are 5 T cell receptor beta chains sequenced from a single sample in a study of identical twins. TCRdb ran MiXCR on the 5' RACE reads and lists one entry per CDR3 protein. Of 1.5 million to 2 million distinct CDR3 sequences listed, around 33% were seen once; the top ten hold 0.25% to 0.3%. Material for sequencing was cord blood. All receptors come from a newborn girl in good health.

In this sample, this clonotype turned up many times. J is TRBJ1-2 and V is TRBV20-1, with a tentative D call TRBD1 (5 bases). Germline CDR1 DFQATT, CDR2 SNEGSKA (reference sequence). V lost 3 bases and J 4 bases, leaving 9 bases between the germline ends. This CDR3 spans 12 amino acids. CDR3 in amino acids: CSARGGVYGYTF. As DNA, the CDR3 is TGCAGTGCTAGGGGGGGGGTCTATGGCTACACCTTC.

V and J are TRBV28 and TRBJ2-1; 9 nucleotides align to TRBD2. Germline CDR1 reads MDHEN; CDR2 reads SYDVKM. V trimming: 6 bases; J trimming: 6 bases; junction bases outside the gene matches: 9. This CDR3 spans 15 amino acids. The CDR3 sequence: CASSLGTSRSNEQFF. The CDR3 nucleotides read TGTGCCAGCAGCTTAGGGACTAGCCGTAGCAATGAGCAGTTCTTC. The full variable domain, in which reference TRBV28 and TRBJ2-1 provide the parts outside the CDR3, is DVKVTQSSRYLVKRTGEKVFLECVQDMDHENMFWYRQDPGLGLRLIYFSYDVKMKEKGDIPEGYSVSREKKERFSLILESASTNQTSMYLCASSLGTSRSNEQFFGPGTRLTVL.

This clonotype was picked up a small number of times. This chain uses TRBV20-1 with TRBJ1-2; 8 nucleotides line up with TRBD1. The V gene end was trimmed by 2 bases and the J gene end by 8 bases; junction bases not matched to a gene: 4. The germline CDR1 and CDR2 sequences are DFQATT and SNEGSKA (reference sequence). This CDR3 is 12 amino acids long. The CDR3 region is CSARTDRDGYTF. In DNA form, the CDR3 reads TGCAGTGCTAGAACGGACAGGGACGGCTACACCTTC.

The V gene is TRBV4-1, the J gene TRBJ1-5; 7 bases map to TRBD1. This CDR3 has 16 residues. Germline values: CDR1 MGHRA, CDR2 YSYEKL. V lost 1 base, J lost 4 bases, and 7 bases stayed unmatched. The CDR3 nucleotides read TGCGCCAGCAGCCAAGCTTCAGGGGGGAAGAATCAGCCCCAGCATTTT. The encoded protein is CASSQASGGKNQPQHF.

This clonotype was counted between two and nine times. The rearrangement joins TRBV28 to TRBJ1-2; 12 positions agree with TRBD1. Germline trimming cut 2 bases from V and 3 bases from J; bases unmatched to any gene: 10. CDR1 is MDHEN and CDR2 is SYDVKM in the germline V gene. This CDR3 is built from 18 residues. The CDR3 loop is CASSLGPGTGGEDYGYTF. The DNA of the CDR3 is TGTGCCAGCAGTTTAGGTCCCGGGACAGGGGGCGAGGACTATGGCTACACCTTC.